Listed below are T cell receptor beta chains from one sample, sequenced in a study of blood T cells in healthy people across ages. MiXCR was run by TCRdb on the 5' RACE reads, yielding one entry per CDR3 protein. The sample includes over 1,500,000 distinct CDR3 sequences, around 48% of them seen just once. The material sequenced was blood. The receptor set was obtained from a woman in her thirties or forties in good health. CDR3s include the opening cysteine and the closing phenylalanine or tryptophan. D genes are given only for firm matches. Only part of the rows carry a size: once, few, many, or a class if the clone is expanded.

v_gene	abundance	j_gene	d_gene	CDR3nt	CDR3aa
TRBV4-2	many	TRBJ1-2	NA	TGCGCCAGCAGCCAAGATCGAGGGAACTATGGCTACACCTTC	CASSQDRGNYGYTF
TRBV29-1	once	TRBJ2-7	NA	TGCAGCGTCTTCTCCTACAATGAGCAGTACTTC	CSVFSYNEQYF
TRBV11-2	NA	TRBJ2-5	TRBD2	TGTGCCAGCAGACGCCGGACTAGCGGGGGGGCCCTCCAAGAGACTCAGTACTTC	CASRRRTSGGALQETQYF
TRBV19	NA	TRBJ1-6	NA	TGTGCCAGTAGTAAAAGGCGAGGCGGGGGAGATTCACCCCTCCACTTT	CASSKRRGGGDSPLHF
TRBV7-9	NA	TRBJ2-3	NA	TGTGCCAGCTACTTTGCGGGAGATACGCAGTATTTT	CASYFAGDTQYF
TRBV15	few	TRBJ2-3	TRBD2	TGTGCCACCAGCAGGGGACTAGGGGTTACAGATACGCGGTATTTT	CATSRGLGVTDTRYF
TRBV7-2	NA	TRBJ1-2	NA	TGTGCCAGCAGCTTAGCCCAGACTAACTATGGCTACACCTTC	CASSLAQTNYGYTF
TRBV24-1	few	TRBJ2-5	NA	TGTGCCACCAGTGATTTTCGAGGGGTCCAAGAGACCCAGTACTTC	CATSDFRGVQETQYF
TRBV7-8	few	TRBJ2-7	NA	TGTGCCAGCAGCGACCGGGACAAGACCTACGAGCAGTACTTC	CASSDRDKTYEQYF
TRBV6-1	NA	TRBJ2-1	TRBD1	TGTGCCAGCAGTGAAGCCGGGACAGGGACCTACGAGCAGTTCTTC	CASSEAGTGTYEQFF
TRBV20-1	NA	TRBJ1-5	NA	TGCAGTGCTAGATTCGGCCCGAATCAGCCCCAGCATTTT	CSARFGPNQPQHF
TRBV28	few	TRBJ1-2	NA	TGTGCCAGCAGTTTTCTTCGCTGGTATGGCTACACCTTC	CASSFLRWYGYTF
TRBV20-1	NA	TRBJ1-2	NA	TGCAGTGCCATCCAGGGGAACTATGGCTACACCTTC	CSAIQGNYGYTF
TRBV28	NA	TRBJ1-6	NA	TGTGCCAGCAGTTTAAACTTCGGCTCACCTCTCCACTTT	CASSLNFGSPLHF
TRBV13	NA	TRBJ1-2	NA	TGTGCCAGCAGCCCACCCAACAAGATGGCAGGTGGCTACACCTTC	CASSPPNKMAGGYTF
TRBV4-2	few	TRBJ2-7	NA	TGTGCCAGCAGCCAAGCGGTGACGGCTGACTACGAGCAGTACTTC	CASSQAVTADYEQYF
TRBV6-5	few	TRBJ1-4	TRBD1	TGTGCCAGCAGTCCTACTCGGACAGGCGGACATGAAAAACTGTTTTTT	CASSPTRTGGHEKLFF
TRBV5-1	few	TRBJ1-1	NA	TGCGCCAGCATAGGCACGGGAGAAGCTTTCTTT	CASIGTGEAFF
TRBV27	NA	TRBJ1-1	NA	TGTGCCAGCAGTTTAGGGGGGGGGAGAGCCCTGAACACTGAAGCTTTCTTT	CASSLGGGRALNTEAFF
TRBV29-1	NA	TRBJ2-7	NA	TGCAGCGCCCAAGGTGGGGTTTGGGGAGAGGCCTACAATGAGCAGTACTTC	CSAQGGVWGEAYNEQYF
TRBV28	NA	TRBJ2-5	TRBD1	TGTGCCGGCAGTTTTACCAGGGGGCGCGGAGAGACCCAGTACTTC	CAGSFTRGRGETQYF
TRBV6-2/TRBV6-3	few	TRBJ1-5	TRBD1	TGTGCCAGCAGTTCCGAACCCCGGACAGGGGATCAGCCCCAGCATTTT	CASSSEPRTGDQPQHF
TRBV27	NA	TRBJ2-1	NA	TGTGCCAGCAGTCCCACCCGACAGAACAATGAGCAGTTCTTC	CASSPTRQNNEQFF
TRBV4-1	few	TRBJ2-6	NA	TGCGCCAGCAGCCATCGAACCCCTCACGGGGGGCGGAGCTCTGGGGCCAACGTCCTGACTTTC	CASSHRTPHGGRSSGANVLTF
TRBV6-5	few	TRBJ2-1	TRBD2	TGTGCCAGCAGGACCAGCGGGGTTGAGCAGTTCTTC	CASRTSGVEQFF
TRBV28	few	TRBJ1-2	TRBD1	TGTGCCAGCAGTTTATCAGGGGGCGCTAACTATGGCTACACCTTC	CASSLSGGANYGYTF
TRBV27	NA	TRBJ1-1	TRBD1	TGTGCCAGCAGTCGTTCCCCCGACAGGGTGATGAACACTGAAGCTTTCTTT	CASSRSPDRVMNTEAFF
TRBV7-9	NA	TRBJ2-7	TRBD1	TGTGCCACCGAGGACAGGGCGAGCTACGAGCAGTACTTC	CATEDRASYEQYF